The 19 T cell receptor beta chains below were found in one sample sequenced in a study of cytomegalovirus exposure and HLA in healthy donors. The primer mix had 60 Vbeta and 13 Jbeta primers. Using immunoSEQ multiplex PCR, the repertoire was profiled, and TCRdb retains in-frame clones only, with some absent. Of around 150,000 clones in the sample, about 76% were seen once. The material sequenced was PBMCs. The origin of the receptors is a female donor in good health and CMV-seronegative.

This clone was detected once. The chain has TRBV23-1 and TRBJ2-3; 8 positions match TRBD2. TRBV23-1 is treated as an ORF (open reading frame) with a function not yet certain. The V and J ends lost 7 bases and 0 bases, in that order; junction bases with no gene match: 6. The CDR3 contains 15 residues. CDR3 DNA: TGCGCCAGCATTTCACTAGCGGAAAGCACAGATACGCAGTATTTT. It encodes CASISLAESTDTQYF.

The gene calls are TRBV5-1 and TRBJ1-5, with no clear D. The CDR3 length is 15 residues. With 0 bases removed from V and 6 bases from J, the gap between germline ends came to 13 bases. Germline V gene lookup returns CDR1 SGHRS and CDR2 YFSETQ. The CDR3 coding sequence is TGCGCCAGCAGCTTGGAATCCGGGTCGGGTCAGCCCCAGCATTTT. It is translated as CASSLESGSGQPQHF.

This CDR3 reads CASSPIRGPNYGYTF. The CDR3 nucleotides are TGTGCCAGCAGCCCCATCAGGGGCCCTAACTATGGCTACACCTTC. The J gene is TRBJ1-2, the V gene TRBV6-5; tentative D call: TRBD1 (6 bases). This CDR3 spans 15 amino acids. The V gene's germline CDR1 is MNHEY and CDR2 SVGAGI. Deletions cut 6 bases from V and 0 bases from J, with 14 bases between.

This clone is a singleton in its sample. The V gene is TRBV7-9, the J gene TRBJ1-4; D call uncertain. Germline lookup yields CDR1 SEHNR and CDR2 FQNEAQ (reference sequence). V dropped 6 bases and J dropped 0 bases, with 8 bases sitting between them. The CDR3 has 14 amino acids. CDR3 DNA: TGTGCCAGCAGAGCCGCTGCAACTAATGAAAAACTGTTTTTT. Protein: CASRAAATNEKLFF.

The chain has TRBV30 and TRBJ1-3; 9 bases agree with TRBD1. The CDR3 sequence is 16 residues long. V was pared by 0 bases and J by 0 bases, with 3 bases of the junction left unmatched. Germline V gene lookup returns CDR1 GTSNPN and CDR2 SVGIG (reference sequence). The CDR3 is CAWSVQGAFSGNTIYF. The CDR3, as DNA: TGTGCCTGGAGTGTACAGGGGGCCTTCTCTGGAAACACCATATATTTT.

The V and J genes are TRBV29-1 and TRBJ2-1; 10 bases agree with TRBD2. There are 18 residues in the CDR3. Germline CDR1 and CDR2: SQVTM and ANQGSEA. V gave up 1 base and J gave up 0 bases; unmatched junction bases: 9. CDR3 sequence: CSVEGAGGPGTSYNEQFF. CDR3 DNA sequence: TGCAGCGTTGAAGGAGCGGGAGGGCCAGGTACCTCCTACAATGAGCAGTTCTTC.

CDR3 DNA sequence: TGTGCCATCAGTGATCCGGACAGGCTTAACTATGGCTACACCTTC. It is translated as CAISDPDRLNYGYTF. The chain recombines TRBV10-3 with TRBJ1-2, with 7 bases lining up with TRBD1. CDR3 length equals 15 residues. V was pared by 3 bases and J by 1 base, with 5 bases of the junction left unmatched. CDR1 is ENHRY, CDR2 SYGVKD, per germline.

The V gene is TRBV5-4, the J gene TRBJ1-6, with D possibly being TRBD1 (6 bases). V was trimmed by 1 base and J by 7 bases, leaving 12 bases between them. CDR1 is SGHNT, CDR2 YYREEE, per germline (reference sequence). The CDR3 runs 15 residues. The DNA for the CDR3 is TGTGCCAGCAGCTTGCCAGGGGCTGGAAATTCACCCCTCCACTTT. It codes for CASSLPGAGNSPLHF.

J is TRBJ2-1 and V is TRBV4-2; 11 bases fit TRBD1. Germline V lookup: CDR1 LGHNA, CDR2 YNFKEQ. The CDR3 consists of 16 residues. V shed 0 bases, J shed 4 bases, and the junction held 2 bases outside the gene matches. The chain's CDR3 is CASSQEGTGGYNEQFF. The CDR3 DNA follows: TGTGCCAGCAGCCAAGAAGGGACAGGGGGATACAATGAGCAGTTCTTC.

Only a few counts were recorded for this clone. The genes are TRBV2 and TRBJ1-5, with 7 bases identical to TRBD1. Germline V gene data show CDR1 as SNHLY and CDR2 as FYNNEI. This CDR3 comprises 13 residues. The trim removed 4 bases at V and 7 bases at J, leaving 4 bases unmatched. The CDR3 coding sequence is TGTGCCAGCAGTGGGGACAGCAGACAGCCCCAGCATTTT. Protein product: CASSGDSRQPQHF.

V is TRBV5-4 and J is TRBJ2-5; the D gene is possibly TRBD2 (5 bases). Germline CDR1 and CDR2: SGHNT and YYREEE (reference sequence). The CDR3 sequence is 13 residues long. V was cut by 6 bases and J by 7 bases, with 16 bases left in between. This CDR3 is CASTLSGMGTQYF. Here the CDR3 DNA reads TGTGCCAGCACCCTCTCCGGGATGGGGACCCAGTACTTC.

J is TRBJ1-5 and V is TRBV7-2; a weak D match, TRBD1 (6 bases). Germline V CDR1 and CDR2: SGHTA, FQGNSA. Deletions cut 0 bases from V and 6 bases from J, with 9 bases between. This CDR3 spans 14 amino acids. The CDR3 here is CASSLALGAQPQHF. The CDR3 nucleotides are TGTGCCAGCAGCTTAGCGCTGGGGGCTCAGCCCCAGCATTTT.

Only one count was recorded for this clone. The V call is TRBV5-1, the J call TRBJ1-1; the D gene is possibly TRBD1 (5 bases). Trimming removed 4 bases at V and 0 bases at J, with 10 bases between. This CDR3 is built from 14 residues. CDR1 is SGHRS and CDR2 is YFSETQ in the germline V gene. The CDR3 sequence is CASSPGLMNTEAFF. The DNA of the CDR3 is TGCGCCAGCAGCCCGGGACTCATGAACACTGAAGCTTTCTTT.

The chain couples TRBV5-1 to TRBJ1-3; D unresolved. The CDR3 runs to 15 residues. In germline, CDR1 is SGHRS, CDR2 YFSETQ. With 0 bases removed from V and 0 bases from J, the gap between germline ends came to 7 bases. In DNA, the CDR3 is TGCGCCAGCAGCTTGGAGCCGAACTCTGGAAACACCATATATTTT. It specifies CASSLEPNSGNTIYF.

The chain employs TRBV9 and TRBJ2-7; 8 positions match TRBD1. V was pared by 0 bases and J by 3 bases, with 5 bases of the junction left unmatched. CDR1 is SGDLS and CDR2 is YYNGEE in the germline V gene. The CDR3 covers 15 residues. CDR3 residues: CASSVAAGGDYEQYF. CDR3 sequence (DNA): TGTGCCAGCAGCGTAGCGGCAGGGGGCGACTACGAGCAGTACTTC.

CDR3 protein: CASSSLPGQASGNTIYF. As DNA, the CDR3 is TGTGCCAGCAGCTCCTTACCGGGACAGGCCTCTGGAAACACCATATATTTT. The rearrangement uses TRBV5-4 and TRBJ1-3; 8 bases map to TRBD1. Germline CDR1 is SGHNT and CDR2 is YYREEE (reference sequence). This CDR3 region has 17 residues. Losses at the gene ends were 3 bases for V and 0 bases for J; bases not matched to a gene: 8.

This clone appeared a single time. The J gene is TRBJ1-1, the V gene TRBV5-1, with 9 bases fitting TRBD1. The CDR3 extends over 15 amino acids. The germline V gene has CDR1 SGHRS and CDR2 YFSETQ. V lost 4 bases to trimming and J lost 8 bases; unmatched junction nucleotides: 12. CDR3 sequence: CASSPRSQGAGEAFF. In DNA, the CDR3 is TGCGCCAGCAGCCCCAGATCACAGGGGGCCGGCGAAGCTTTCTTT. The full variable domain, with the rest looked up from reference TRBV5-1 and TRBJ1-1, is KAGVTQTPRYLIKTRGQQVTLSCSPISGHRSVSWYQQTPGQGLQFLFEYFSETQRNKGNFPGRFSGRQFSNSRSEMNVSTLELGDSALYLCASSPRSQGAGEAFFGQGTRLTVV.

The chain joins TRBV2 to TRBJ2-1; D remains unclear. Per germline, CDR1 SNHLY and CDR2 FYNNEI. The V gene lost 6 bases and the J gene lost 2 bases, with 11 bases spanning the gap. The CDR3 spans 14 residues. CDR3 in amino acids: CASRPPEAYNEQFF. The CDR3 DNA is TGTGCCAGCAGACCTCCCGAGGCCTACAATGAGCAGTTCTTC.

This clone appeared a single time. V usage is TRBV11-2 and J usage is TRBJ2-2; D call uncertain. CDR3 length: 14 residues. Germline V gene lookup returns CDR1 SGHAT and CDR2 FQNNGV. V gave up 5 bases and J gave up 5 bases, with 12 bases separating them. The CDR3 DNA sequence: TGTGCCAGCAGCCCTCTTCGCCAGACCGGGGAGCTGTTTTTT. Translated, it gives CASSPLRQTGELFF.